The 30 T cell receptor beta chains in this list originate from one sample, sequenced in a study of blood T cell repertoires in COVID-19 (dated by TCRdb to the early 2020s). Libraries were constructed by the immunoSEQ multiplex PCR assay. TCRdb took this table from immuneACCESS and kept in-frame rearrangements with V and J called. Such tables lack part of the clones; where checked against another copy, unresolved V genes explain under half of the gap, and the rest is unexplained. Present in this sample are 100,000 to 150,000 clones, 80% to 85% of which were seen just once. About an eighth of the sample goes to the ten largest clones. The sequenced sample was peripheral blood. All receptors derive from a woman aged 25 to 45 who had recovered from COVID-19.

The rearrangement uses TRBV3-1 (or the pseudogene TRBV3-2) and TRBJ2-3; 12 nucleotides line up with TRBD2. The germline V gene encodes CDR1 LGHDT and CDR2 YNNKEL (reference sequence). V lost 1 base and J lost 3; bases outside the gene matches: 5. The CDR3 covers 17 residues. CDR3 protein: CASSQGLAGEGTDTQYF. DNA for the CDR3: TGTGCCAGCAGCCAAGGACTAGCGGGAGAAGGGACAGATACGCAGTATTTT.

The gene calls are TRBV2 and TRBJ1-6; tentative D call: TRBD1 (6 bases). V dropped 4 bases and J dropped 7 bases, with 11 bases sitting between them. This CDR3 comprises 14 residues. In germline, CDR1 is SNHLY, CDR2 FYNNEI. CDR3 residues: CASSARTANSPLHF. For the CDR3, the DNA is TGTGCCAGCAGTGCGCGGACAGCCAATTCACCCCTCCACTTT.

This sequence joins TRBV6-9 and TRBJ1-6; unclear D gene. Trimming took off 2 bases at V and 9 bases at J, with 14 bases between the two ends. This CDR3 comprises 15 residues. CDR1 MNHGY and CDR2 SVAAGI come from the germline V gene. Here the CDR3 reads CASSYEENIGSPLHF. The CDR3 DNA is TGTGCCAGCAGTTATGAGGAGAATATTGGTTCACCCCTCCACTTT.

The chain employs TRBV5-4 and TRBJ2-1; tentative D call: TRBD2 (6 bases). The germline V gene has CDR1 SGHNT and CDR2 YYREEE (reference sequence). This CDR3 has 15 amino acids. The germline V and J ends were trimmed by 1 base and 2 bases, with 10 bases remaining between them. CDR3 nucleotide sequence: TGTGCCAGCAGCTTGTCGGGAGTGGCCTACAATGAGCAGTTCTTC. Translation gives CASSLSGVAYNEQFF. The full variable domain, in which reference TRBV5-4 and TRBJ2-1 provide the parts outside the CDR3, is ETGVTQSPTHLIKTRGQQVTLRCSSQSGHNTVSWYQQALGQGPQFIFQYYREEENGRGNFPPRFSGLQFPNYSSELNVNALELDDSALYLCASSLSGVAYNEQFFGPGTRLTVL.

The chain carries TRBV29-1 and TRBJ1-1; D is possibly TRBD1 (6 bases). Trimming left V 4 bases short and J 3 bases short, with 24 bases between. The CDR3 has 17 amino acids. Germline CDR1 and CDR2: SQVTM and ANQGSEA. DNA of the CDR3: TGCAGCGTTGGTTTCGGGGGGCTAAGATCCGGGGACACTGAAGCTTTCTTT. This encodes CSVGFGGLRSGDTEAFF.

J is TRBJ1-2 and V is TRBV6-1, with 7 bases fitting TRBD1. V dropped 3 bases and J dropped 4; count of bases not matched to a gene: 14. Germline V lookup: CDR1 MNHNS, CDR2 SASEGT. The CDR3 runs to 17 residues. CDR3 protein: CASSEWDRTQGVYGYTF. In nucleotides, the CDR3 is TGTGCCAGCAGTGAGTGGGACAGAACGCAAGGAGTCTATGGCTACACCTTC.

The genes are TRBV5-6 and TRBJ1-1, with TRBD1 matching 10 bases. This CDR3 comprises 13 residues. In germline, CDR1 is SGHDT, CDR2 YYEEEE. Unmatched junction bases numbered 4, after V lost 5 bases and J lost 6 bases. The CDR3 loop is CASRWGQGPEAFF. The CDR3 coding sequence is TGTGCCAGCAGATGGGGACAGGGGCCTGAAGCTTTCTTT.

In its sample, this clone is medium-sized. The gene calls are TRBV6-5 and TRBJ1-6, with D perhaps matching TRBD1 (5 bases). The CDR3 sequence is 16 residues long. Trimming took off 2 bases at V and 7 bases at J, with 15 bases between the two ends. Germline CDR1 MNHEY, CDR2 SVGAGI. In DNA form, the CDR3 reads TGTGCCAGCAGTTACAAGCCCGCGGGGGAGAATTCACCCCTCCACTTT. Encoded protein: CASSYKPAGENSPLHF.

This clone was seen only once. The V gene is TRBV10-3, the J gene TRBJ2-5; a possible D gene is TRBD2 (5 bases). The CDR3 loop spans 13 amino acids. Trimming shortened V by 6 bases and J by 1 base, and 9 bases separated the two germline ends. Germline values: CDR1 ENHRY, CDR2 SYGVKD. The CDR3 sequence is CAISGGLQETQYF. For the CDR3, the DNA is TGTGCCATCAGCGGTGGACTCCAAGAGACCCAGTACTTC.

The chain is built from TRBV27 and TRBJ2-7; 8 bases are a match to TRBD2. Germline values: CDR1 MNHEY, CDR2 SMNVEV (reference sequence). J gave up 2 bases and V 0 bases, and 3 bases lay outside the gene matches. The CDR3 runs 15 residues. The CDR3 DNA reads as TGTGCCAGCAGTTTATCGTCCGGGAGGGCCTACGAGCAGTACTTC. Translated: CASSLSSGRAYEQYF.

V usage is TRBV5-1 and J usage is TRBJ1-5; tentative D call: TRBD1 (6 bases). V was shortened by 2 bases and J by 7 bases, with 16 bases between the two germline ends. This CDR3 has 15 residues. Germline CDR1 reads SGHRS; CDR2 reads YFSETQ. The CDR3, as DNA: TGCGCCAGCAGCTTCCAGGGGTCGGTGGGGCAGCCCCAGCATTTT. Translation gives CASSFQGSVGQPQHF.

The chain recombines TRBV6-1 with TRBJ2-5, with 8 bases identical to TRBD1. Germline CDR1 MNHNS, CDR2 SASEGT. The CDR3 loop spans 14 amino acids. Trimming took 3 bases from V and 4 from J; bases not matched to a gene: 4. CDR3 protein: CASSEDRVGETQYF. CDR3 DNA sequence: TGTGCCAGCAGTGAGGACAGGGTGGGAGAGACCCAGTACTTC.

The chain recombines TRBV12-5 with TRBJ2-7; the match to TRBD2 covers 11 bases. Germline CDR1 and CDR2: LGHNT and FRNRAP. V gave up 1 base and J gave up 0 bases; unmatched junction bases: 14. The CDR3 length is 20 residues. The CDR3 bases are TGTGCTAGTGGTTTGGCGCTAAGCGGGACTAGCGGCCAAAGCTCCTACGAGCAGTACTTC. This sequence encodes CASGLALSGTSGQSSYEQYF.

The gene calls are TRBV6-5 and TRBJ2-1; 11 positions agree with TRBD2. Germline V gene sequence: CDR1 MNHEY, CDR2 SVGAGI. This CDR3 comprises 15 residues. With V trimmed by 5 bases and J by 4 bases, 4 bases remained unmatched. CDR3 protein: CASSNLAGGYNEQFF. The CDR3, as DNA: TGTGCCAGCAGTAATCTAGCGGGGGGATACAATGAGCAGTTCTTC.

The chain carries TRBV27 and TRBJ2-1; D perhaps matches TRBD1 (5 bases). Germline assignment: CDR1 MNHEY and CDR2 SMNVEV (reference sequence). V dropped 4 bases and J dropped 2 bases, with 9 bases sitting between them. The CDR3 contains 14 residues. The DNA for the CDR3 is TGTGCCAGCAGTTCTATGGGGCCCTACAATGAGCAGTTCTTC. Amino acid sequence: CASSSMGPYNEQFF.

The genes are TRBV9 and TRBJ2-3; 9 nucleotides align to TRBD2. CDR3 length equals 16 residues. Germline values: CDR1 SGDLS, CDR2 YYNGEE. The ends lost 4 bases at V and 4 bases at J; junction bases unmatched: 10. Here the CDR3 DNA reads TGTGCCAGCAGCTCCCGGGGACTAGCACGCTCAGATACGCAGTATTTT. This sequence encodes CASSSRGLARSDTQYF.

The chain employs TRBV4-1 and TRBJ2-7; 7 bases map to TRBD2. The CDR3 contains 15 residues. V was pared by 2 bases and J by 2 bases, with 6 bases of the junction left unmatched. Germline V gene sequence: CDR1 MGHRA, CDR2 YSYEKL. CDR3 DNA: TGCGCCAGCAGCCAAAAGGGAGGGCCTCCCTACGAGCAGTACTTC. Protein sequence: CASSQKGGPPYEQYF.

This clone was seen a single time. This rearrangement joins TRBV27 to TRBJ1-5, with 7 bases fitting TRBD1. From germline, CDR1 is MNHEY and CDR2 SMNVEV (reference sequence). The CDR3 extends over 13 amino acids. J lost 7 bases, V lost 4 bases, and 4 bases had no gene match. CDR3 nucleotides: TGTGCCAGCAGTTCTCAGGGGGTCCAGCCCCAGCATTTT. As protein: CASSSQGVQPQHF.

The rearrangement uses TRBV12-3 or TRBV12-4 and TRBJ2-7; 9 positions match TRBD1. After removal of 3 bases from V and 7 bases from J, the junction contained 1 base not matched to a gene. The length of the CDR3 is 12 residues. The CDR3 loop is CASSFDRGEQYF. The CDR3 DNA reads TGTGCCAGCAGTTTCGACAGGGGGGAGCAGTACTTC.

V usage is TRBV6-5 and J usage is TRBJ2-1; D may be TRBD1 (5 bases). This CDR3 is 15 amino acids long. The V gene lost 8 bases and the J gene lost 0 bases, with 14 bases spanning the gap. Germline CDR1 MNHEY, CDR2 SVGAGI. CDR3 DNA: TGTGCCAGCGCCCAACAGGACAACTCCTACAATGAGCAGTTCTTC. Encoded protein: CASAQQDNSYNEQFF.

This chain joins TRBV4-2 and TRBJ1-2; 10 bases are a match to TRBD1. Trimming at V came to 3 bases and at J to 6 bases, leaving 7 bases not matched to a gene. The CDR3 sequence is 15 residues long. Germline CDR1 reads LGHNA; CDR2 reads YNFKEQ. In DNA form, the CDR3 reads TGTGCCAGCAGCCAGGAAGACAGGGGGCACAATGGCTACACCTTC. Amino acids: CASSQEDRGHNGYTF.

The chain has TRBV2 and TRBJ2-3, with D possibly TRBD1 on 6 matching bases. This CDR3 is built from 15 residues. Trimming shortened V by 6 bases and J by 3 bases, and 16 bases separated the two germline ends. Per germline, CDR1 SNHLY and CDR2 FYNNEI. The CDR3 region has the DNA TGTGCCAGCAGGGACACAGGGCTATGGACAGATACGCAGTATTTT. Encoded protein: CASRDTGLWTDTQYF. The full variable domain, completed using reference TRBV2 and TRBJ2-3, is EPEVTQTPSHQVTQMGQEVILRCVPISNHLYFYWYRQILGQKVEFLVSFYNNEISEKSEIFDDQFSVERPDGSNFTLKIRSTKLEDSAMYFCASRDTGLWTDTQYFGPGTRLTVL.

The gene calls are TRBV2 and TRBJ1-1; tentative D call: TRBD1 (6 bases). Germline lookup yields CDR1 SNHLY and CDR2 FYNNEI. The ends were cut back, 5 bases at V and 3 bases at J, with 13 bases in the middle. The CDR3 length is 14 residues. The CDR3 reads CASSNSPGDTEAFF. CDR3 sequence (DNA): TGTGCCAGCAGTAATTCGCCAGGGGACACTGAAGCTTTCTTT.

The gene calls are TRBV7-9 and TRBJ2-3; tentatively, D is TRBD1 (6 bases). The CDR3 contains 16 residues. The germline V gene encodes CDR1 SEHNR and CDR2 FQNEAQ (reference sequence). Trimming took off 3 bases at V and 0 bases at J, with 13 bases between the two ends. As DNA, the CDR3 is TGTGCCAGCAGCTTTCCCCCCAGGGGCAGCACAGATACGCAGTATTTT. It is translated as CASSFPPRGSTDTQYF.

The chain carries TRBV5-1 and TRBJ1-1; weak D call: TRBD1 (6 bases). The germline CDR1 and CDR2 sequences are SGHRS and YFSETQ. The V and J ends lost 1 base and 5 bases respectively, with 18 bases between them. The CDR3 has 16 amino acids. CDR3 region: CASSLRVRGGGTEAFF. The DNA for the CDR3 is TGCGCCAGCAGCTTGCGTGTTCGGGGGGGCGGGACTGAAGCTTTCTTT.

This chain connects TRBV6-1 to TRBJ1-6, with 7 positions matching TRBD1. V gave up 2 bases and J gave up 12 bases; unmatched junction bases: 10. The germline CDR1 and CDR2 sequences are MNHNS and SASEGT. The CDR3 covers 15 residues. Here the CDR3 DNA reads TGTGCCAGCAGTGAACGGACAGGTCAAATTGGACCCCTCCACTTT. Translated, it gives CASSERTGQIGPLHF.

The genes are TRBV10-3 and TRBJ2-1, with 9 positions matching TRBD2. CDR3 length: 14 amino acids. V dropped 9 bases and J dropped 6; count of bases not matched to a gene: 9. The V gene's germline CDR1 is ENHRY and CDR2 SYGVKD. This CDR3 reads CAIQAAGGGNEQFF. In nucleotides, the CDR3 is TGTGCCATACAAGCTGCGGGAGGGGGCAATGAGCAGTTCTTC.

The chain carries TRBV2 and TRBJ1-1, with 7 bases that match TRBD1. This CDR3 is built from 11 residues. Germline trimming cut 8 bases from V and 6 bases from J; bases unmatched to any gene: 3. Per the germline V gene, CDR1 is SNHLY and CDR2 is FYNNEI. CDR3 sequence (DNA): TGTGCCAGCGGGGGGACAGCTGAAGCTTTCTTT. This encodes CASGGTAEAFF. Using reference TRBV2 and TRBJ1-1 for the parts outside the CDR3, the full variable domain is EPEVTQTPSHQVTQMGQEVILRCVPISNHLYFYWYRQILGQKVEFLVSFYNNEISEKSEIFDDQFSVERPDGSNFTLKIRSTKLEDSAMYFCASGGTAEAFFGQGTRLTVV.

The chain uses TRBV18 and TRBJ2-3, with TRBD1 identical over 10 bases. The V gene's germline CDR1 is KGHSH and CDR2 LQKENI. The junction had 5 bases not matched to a gene; V was cut back by 8 bases and J by 0 bases. CDR3 length: 15 amino acids. The CDR3 spells CASGTGAASTDTQYF. The CDR3 nucleotides read TGTGCCAGCGGGACAGGGGCCGCTAGCACAGATACGCAGTATTTT.

A note on this clone: The junction and the germline gene differ at one end; a read error may be behind it. J is TRBJ2-7 and V is TRBV7-7; 9 positions agree with TRBD1. The CDR3 spans 19 residues. CDR1 is SSHAT, CDR2 FNYEAQ, per germline (reference sequence). This CDR3 reads CASSLDFVGTGIRIYEQYF. The CDR3 DNA reads TGTGCTAGCAGCTTAGATTTTGTGGGGACAGGGATACGGATCTACGAGCAGTACTTC.